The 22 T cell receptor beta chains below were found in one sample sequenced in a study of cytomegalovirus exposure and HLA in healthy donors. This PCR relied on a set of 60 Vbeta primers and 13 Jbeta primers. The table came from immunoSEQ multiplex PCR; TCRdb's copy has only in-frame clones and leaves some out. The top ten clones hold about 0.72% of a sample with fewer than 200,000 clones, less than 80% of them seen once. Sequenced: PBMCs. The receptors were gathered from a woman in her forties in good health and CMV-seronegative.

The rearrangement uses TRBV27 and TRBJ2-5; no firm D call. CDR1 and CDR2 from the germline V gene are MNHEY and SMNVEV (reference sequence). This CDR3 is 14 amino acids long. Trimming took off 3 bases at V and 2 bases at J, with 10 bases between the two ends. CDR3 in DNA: TGTGCCAGCAGTTTCTTTAGTGAACAAGAGACCCAGTACTTC. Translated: CASSFFSEQETQYF.

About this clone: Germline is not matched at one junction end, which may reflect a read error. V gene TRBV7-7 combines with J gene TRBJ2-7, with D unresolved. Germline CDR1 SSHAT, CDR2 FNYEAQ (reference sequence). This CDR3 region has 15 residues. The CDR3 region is CASSLASGSAYEQYF. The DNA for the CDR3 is TGTGCTAGCAGCTTAGCATCAGGATCCGCCTACGAGCAGTACTTC.

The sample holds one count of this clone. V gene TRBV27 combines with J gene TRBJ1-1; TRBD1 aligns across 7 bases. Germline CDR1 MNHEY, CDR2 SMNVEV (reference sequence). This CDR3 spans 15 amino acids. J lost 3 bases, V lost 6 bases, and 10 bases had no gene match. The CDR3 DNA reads TGTGCCAGCAGCCAAACGACGGGACAGCACACTGAAGCTTTCTTT. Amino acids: CASSQTTGQHTEAFF.

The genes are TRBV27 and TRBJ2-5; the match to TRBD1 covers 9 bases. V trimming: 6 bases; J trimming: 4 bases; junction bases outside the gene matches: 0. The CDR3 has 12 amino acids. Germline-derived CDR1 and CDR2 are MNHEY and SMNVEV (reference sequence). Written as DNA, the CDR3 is TGTGCCAGCAGGGACAGGGGAGAGACCCAGTACTTC. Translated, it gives CASRDRGETQYF.

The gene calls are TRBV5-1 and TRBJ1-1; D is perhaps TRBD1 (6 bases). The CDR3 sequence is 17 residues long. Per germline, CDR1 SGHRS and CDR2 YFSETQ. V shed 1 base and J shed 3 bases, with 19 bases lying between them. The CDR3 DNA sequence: TGCGCCAGCAGCTTGCGGACGGGGGGGCAAGGGTACACTGAAGCTTTCTTT. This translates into CASSLRTGGQGYTEAFF.

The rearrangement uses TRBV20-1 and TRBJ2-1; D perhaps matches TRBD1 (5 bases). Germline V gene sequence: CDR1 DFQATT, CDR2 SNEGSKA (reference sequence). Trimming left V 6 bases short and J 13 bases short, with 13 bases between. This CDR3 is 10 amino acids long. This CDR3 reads CSAGVREQFF. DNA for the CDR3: TGCAGTGCAGGGGTCAGGGAACAGTTCTTC.

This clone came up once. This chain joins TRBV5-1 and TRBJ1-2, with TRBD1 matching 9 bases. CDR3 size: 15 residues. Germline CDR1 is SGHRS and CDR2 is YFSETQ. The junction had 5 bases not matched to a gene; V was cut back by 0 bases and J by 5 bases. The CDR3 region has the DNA TGCGCCAGCAGCTTGGGGGACAGGGTACCTTATGGCTACACCTTC. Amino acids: CASSLGDRVPYGYTF.

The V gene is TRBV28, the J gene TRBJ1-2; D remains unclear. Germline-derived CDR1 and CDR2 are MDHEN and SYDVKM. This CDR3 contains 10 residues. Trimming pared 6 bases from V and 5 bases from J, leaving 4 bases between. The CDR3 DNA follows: TGTGCCAGCAGCCTATATGGCTACACCTTC. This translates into CASSLYGYTF.

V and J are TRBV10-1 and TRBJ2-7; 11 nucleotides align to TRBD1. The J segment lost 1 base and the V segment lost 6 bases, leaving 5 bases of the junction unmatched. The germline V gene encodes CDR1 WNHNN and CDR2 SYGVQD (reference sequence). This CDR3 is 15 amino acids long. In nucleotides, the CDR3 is TGCGCCAGCAGGGCCGGGACAGGGGGATCCTACGAGCAGTACTTC. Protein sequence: CASRAGTGGSYEQYF.

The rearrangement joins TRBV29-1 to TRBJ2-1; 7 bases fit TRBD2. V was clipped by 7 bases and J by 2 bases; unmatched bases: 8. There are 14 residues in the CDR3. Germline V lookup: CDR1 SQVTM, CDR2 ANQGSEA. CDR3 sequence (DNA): TGCAGCGCCTCGGCTGGGGGGGCCTACAATGAGCAGTTCTTC. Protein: CSASAGGAYNEQFF.

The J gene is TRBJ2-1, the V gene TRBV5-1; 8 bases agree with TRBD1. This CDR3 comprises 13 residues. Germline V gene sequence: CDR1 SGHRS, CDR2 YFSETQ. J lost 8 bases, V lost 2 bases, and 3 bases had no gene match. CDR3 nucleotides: TGCGCCAGCAGCTTTCAGGGGGCTTATGAGCAGTTCTTC. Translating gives CASSFQGAYEQFF.

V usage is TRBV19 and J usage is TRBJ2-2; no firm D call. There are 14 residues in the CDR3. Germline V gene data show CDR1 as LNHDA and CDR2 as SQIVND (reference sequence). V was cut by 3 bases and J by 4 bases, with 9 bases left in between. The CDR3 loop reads CASSIVISTGELFF. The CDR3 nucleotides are TGTGCCAGTAGTATTGTCATTTCCACCGGGGAGCTGTTTTTT.

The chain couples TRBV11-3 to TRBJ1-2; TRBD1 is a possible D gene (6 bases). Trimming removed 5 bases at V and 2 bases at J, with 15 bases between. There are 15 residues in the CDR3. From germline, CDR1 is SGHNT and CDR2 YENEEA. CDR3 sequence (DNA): TGTGCCAGCAGCACCTCAGGACAGCCCAACTATGGCTACACCTTC. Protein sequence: CASSTSGQPNYGYTF. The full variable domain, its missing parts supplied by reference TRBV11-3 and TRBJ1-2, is EAGVVQSPRYKIIEKKQPVAFWCNPISGHNTLYWYLQNLGQGPELLIRYENEEAVDDSQLPKDRFSAERLKGVDSTLKIQPAELGDSAVYLCASSTSGQPNYGYTFGSGTRLTVV.

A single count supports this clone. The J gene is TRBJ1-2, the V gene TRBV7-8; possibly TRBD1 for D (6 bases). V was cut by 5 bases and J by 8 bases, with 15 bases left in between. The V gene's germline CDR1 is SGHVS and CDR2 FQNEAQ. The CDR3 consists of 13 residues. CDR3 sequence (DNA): TGTGCCAGCAGCGAGGGGGGGGGAGCGGGCTACACCTTC. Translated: CASSEGGGAGYTF.

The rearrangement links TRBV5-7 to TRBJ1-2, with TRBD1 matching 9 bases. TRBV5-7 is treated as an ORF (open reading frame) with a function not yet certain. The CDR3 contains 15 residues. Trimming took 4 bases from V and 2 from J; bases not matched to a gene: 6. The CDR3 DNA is TGTGCCAGCAGCATGATACAGGGGGCAAACTATGGCTACACCTTC. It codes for CASSMIQGANYGYTF.

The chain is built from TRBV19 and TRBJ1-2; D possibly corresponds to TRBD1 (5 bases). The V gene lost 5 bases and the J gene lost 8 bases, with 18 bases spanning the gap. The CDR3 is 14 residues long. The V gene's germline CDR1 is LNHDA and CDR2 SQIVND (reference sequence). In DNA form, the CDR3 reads TGTGCCAGTAGTTCAGACAGAGCCAAGGGAGGCTACACCTTC. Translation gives CASSSDRAKGGYTF.

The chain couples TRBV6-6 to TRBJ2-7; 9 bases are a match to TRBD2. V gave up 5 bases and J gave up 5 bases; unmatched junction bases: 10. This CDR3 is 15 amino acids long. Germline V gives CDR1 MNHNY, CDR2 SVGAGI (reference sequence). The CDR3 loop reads CASSLLAGARHEQYF. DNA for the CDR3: TGTGCCAGCAGTCTATTAGCGGGAGCACGACACGAGCAGTACTTC.

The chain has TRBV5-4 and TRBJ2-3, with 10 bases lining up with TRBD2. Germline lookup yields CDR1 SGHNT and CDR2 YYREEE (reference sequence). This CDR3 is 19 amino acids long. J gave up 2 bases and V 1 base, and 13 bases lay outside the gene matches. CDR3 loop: CASSLRVVLAGASTDTQYF. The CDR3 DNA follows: TGTGCCAGCAGCTTGAGAGTTGTCCTAGCGGGGGCGTCCACAGATACGCAGTATTTT.

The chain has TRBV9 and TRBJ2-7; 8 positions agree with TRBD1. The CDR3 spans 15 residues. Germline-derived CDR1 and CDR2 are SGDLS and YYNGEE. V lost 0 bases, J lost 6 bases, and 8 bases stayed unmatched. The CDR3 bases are TGTGCCAGCAGCGTAGCTCTAGGACAGGGAAGCGAGCAGTACTTC. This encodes CASSVALGQGSEQYF.

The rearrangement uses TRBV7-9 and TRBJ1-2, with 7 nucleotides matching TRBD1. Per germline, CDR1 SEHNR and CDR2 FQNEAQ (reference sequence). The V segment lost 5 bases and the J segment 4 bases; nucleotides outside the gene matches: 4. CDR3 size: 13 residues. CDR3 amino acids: CASSLGTVYGYTF. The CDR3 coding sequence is TGTGCCAGCAGCCTCGGGACAGTCTATGGCTACACCTTC.

CDR3 sequence: CASSQARWGGQAKNIQYF. CDR3 in DNA: TGCGCCAGCAGCCAAGCGCGATGGGGAGGGCAGGCCAAAAACATTCAGTACTTC. V usage is TRBV4-1 and J usage is TRBJ2-4, with TRBD2 matching 7 bases. Per the germline V gene, CDR1 is MGHRA and CDR2 is YSYEKL. CDR3 size: 18 residues. V dropped 1 base and J dropped 1; count of bases not matched to a gene: 10.

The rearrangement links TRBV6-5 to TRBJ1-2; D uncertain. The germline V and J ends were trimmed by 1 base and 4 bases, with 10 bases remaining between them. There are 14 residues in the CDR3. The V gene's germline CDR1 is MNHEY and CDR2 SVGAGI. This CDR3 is CASSYYRGSYGYTF. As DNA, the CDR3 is TGTGCCAGCAGTTACTATCGAGGATCCTATGGCTACACCTTC.